This T cell receptor beta chain was found in a study of beta chain features in type 1 diabetes. Points from the study as a whole: Junctions at VDJ sites from type 1 diabetes patients had fewer insertions and more deletions. HLA effects on TCRB rearrangement stayed unresolved here.

J lost 3 bases, V lost 0 bases, and 8 bases had no gene match. CDR3 length equals 16 residues. The isolated RNA, all of it, was reverse transcribed, so expressed TCRB transcripts were what got sequenced. Data came from immunoSEQ multiplex PCR; TCRdb stores just in-frame clones and leaves some out. The sample holds roughly 42,000 clones; roughly 50% are singletons and the top ten take over 0.2%. For this clone: Antigen: not known.

The sequence was collected from a woman in her twenties or thirties in good health. Sequenced input: stem cell memory CD4+ T cells from blood. V usage is TRBV23-1 and J usage is TRBJ2-7; 7 nucleotides align to TRBD2. TRBV23-1 is annotated as an ORF whose role is uncertain. The CDR3 protein is CASSQSGRENVYEQYF. The CDR3 region has the DNA TGCGCCAGCAGTCAATCTGGGCGGGAGAACGTCTACGAGCAGTACTTC.